The present entry profiles one T cell receptor beta chain with its context. Its antigen remains unidentified. This entry is derived from a study of monozygotic twins with inflammatory bowel disease. The template-switching step introduced UMIs that carried a 6-nucleotide sample barcode. From its re-call of the 5' RACE reads, TCRdb lists each CDR3 protein once, without DNA. This table lists about 210,000 distinct CDR3 sequences. Study-wide results and limits: The authors note that differing immunosuppressive treatments may have added variability to patient repertoires.

The TCR comes from a human donor with ulcerative colitis or Crohn's disease, or a healthy co-twin of an affected twin (not recorded which). What was sequenced was blood.

The CDR3 region is CATSLEQGIYTGELFF. This rearrangement joins TRBV5-1 to TRBJ2-2; lacking DNA, the TRBD1 call made by TCRdb goes unchecked. The CDR3 covers 16 residues. Germline CDR1 is SGHRS and CDR2 is YFSETQ.